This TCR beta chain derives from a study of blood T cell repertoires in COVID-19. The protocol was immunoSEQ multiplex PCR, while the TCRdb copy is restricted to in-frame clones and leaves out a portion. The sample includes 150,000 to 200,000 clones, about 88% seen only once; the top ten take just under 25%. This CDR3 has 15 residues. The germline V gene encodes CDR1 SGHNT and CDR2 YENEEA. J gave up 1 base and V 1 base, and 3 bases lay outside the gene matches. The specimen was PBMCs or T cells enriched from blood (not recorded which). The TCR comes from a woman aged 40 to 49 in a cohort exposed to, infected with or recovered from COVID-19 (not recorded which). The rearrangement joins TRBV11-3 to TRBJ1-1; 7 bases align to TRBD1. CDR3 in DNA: TGTGCCAGCAGCTTAGTGACAGGGCCGAACACTGAAGCTTTCTTT. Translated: CASSLVTGPNTEAFF. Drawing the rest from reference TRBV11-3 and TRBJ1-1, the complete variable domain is EAGVVQSPRYKIIEKKQPVAFWCNPISGHNTLYWYLQNLGQGPELLIRYENEEAVDDSQLPKDRFSAERLKGVDSTLKIQPAELGDSAVYLCASSLVTGPNTEAFFGQGTRLTVV.